Below, 22 T cell receptor beta chains from the same sample are listed, as sequenced in a study of T-cell memory formation after mild COVID-19. TCRdb recomputed calls from the 5' RACE reads with MiXCR, one row per CDR3 protein. The sample holds 550,000 to 600,000 distinct CDR3 sequences, 17% seen once. The specimen was PBMCs or a T cell subset sorted from them (not recorded which). The receptors were sampled from an adult woman who had mild COVID-19 (a few samples of this study predate the infection). Cell type and time point are not known.

V and J are TRBV7-3 and TRBJ2-3; 11 nucleotides match TRBD2. The CDR3 extends over 17 amino acids. The germline gives CDR1 SGHTA, CDR2 FQGTGA. The V gene end was trimmed by 5 bases and the J gene end by 2 bases; junction bases not matched to a gene: 9. CDR3 sequence: CASSQYRLAGNTDTQYF. The CDR3 region has the DNA TGTGCCAGCAGCCAATATCGACTAGCGGGGAACACAGATACGCAGTATTTT.

The chain is built from TRBV24-1 and TRBJ2-7, with D possibly matching TRBD1 (6 bases). Germline V gives CDR1 KGHDR, CDR2 SFDVKD. V lost 7 bases and J 7 bases, leaving 22 bases between the germline ends. The length of the CDR3 is 15 residues. The DNA of the CDR3 is TGTGCCACCAGCCCGGCAGGGGCGCTTATGTGGGAGCAGTACTTC. Amino acid sequence: CATSPAGALMWEQYF.

CDR3 nucleotide sequence: TGTGCCAGCAGCTTAGCGGGGTTAAGGACTGAAGCTTTCTTT. Translating it yields CASSLAGLRTEAFF. This chain connects TRBV7-9 to TRBJ1-1; D is undetermined. Germline-derived CDR1 and CDR2 are SEHNR and FQNEAQ (reference sequence). V was shortened by 0 bases and J by 5 bases, with 10 bases between the two germline ends. The CDR3 spans 14 residues.

This clonotype was recorded a few times. One junction end disagrees with the germline gene, perhaps due to a read error. The chain combines TRBV19 with TRBJ2-1, with 11 bases aligning to TRBD2. CDR3 length: 14 amino acids. CDR1 LNHDA and CDR2 SQIVND come from the germline V gene (reference sequence). This chain's CDR3 is CASRIAGGPIEQFF. CDR3 DNA sequence: TGTGCCAGTAGGATAGCGGGAGGGCCTATTGAGCAGTTCTTC.

The sample holds a few counts of this clonotype. This chain joins TRBV7-3 and TRBJ2-2; D uncertain. Germline CDR1 is SGHTA and CDR2 is FQGTGA. V was trimmed by 1 base and J by 2 bases, leaving 11 bases between them. There are 16 residues in the CDR3. The CDR3 region is CASSLMPPQNTGELFF. DNA of the CDR3: TGTGCCAGCAGCTTAATGCCCCCCCAAAACACCGGGGAGCTGTTTTTT. Complete variable domain (other parts from reference TRBV7-3 and TRBJ2-2): GAGVSQTPSNKVTEKGKYVELRCDPISGHTALYWYRQSLGQGPEFLIYFQGTGAADDSGLPNDRFFAVRPEGSVSTLKIQRTERGDSAVYLCASSLMPPQNTGELFFGEGSRLTVL.

The chain has TRBV5-1 and TRBJ2-3, with D perhaps TRBD2 (6 bases). There are 15 residues in the CDR3. The germline CDR1 and CDR2 sequences are SGHRS and YFSETQ. Trimming left V 5 bases short and J 8 bases short, with 21 bases between. CDR3 sequence: CASRASGTPDGTQYF. CDR3 coding DNA: TGCGCCAGCAGGGCTTCCGGGACTCCGGATGGTACGCAGTATTTT.

V usage is TRBV28 and J usage is TRBJ2-7, with a tentative D call TRBD1 (5 bases). The CDR3 covers 14 residues. Trimming cost V 6 bases and J 2 bases, with 14 bases left between them. CDR1 MDHEN and CDR2 SYDVKM come from the germline V gene. The CDR3 nucleotides are TGTGCCAGCAGGAGACAGAATACAACCTACGAGCAGTACTTC. This translates into CASRRQNTTYEQYF.

This clonotype was observed at least ten times. The chain recombines TRBV4-3 with TRBJ1-2; TRBD1 is a possible D gene (5 bases). Trimming cost V 0 bases and J 0 bases, with 20 bases left between them. The germline V gene encodes CDR1 LGHNA and CDR2 YSLEER. There are 19 residues in the CDR3. The CDR3 here is CASSQDGAVQTTANYGYTF. CDR3 sequence (DNA): TGCGCCAGCAGCCAAGATGGGGCAGTCCAGACAACAGCTAACTATGGCTACACCTTC.

The V gene is TRBV12-3 or TRBV12-4, the J gene TRBJ2-7, with 9 bases matching TRBD1. The CDR3 runs 13 residues. J was trimmed by 4 bases and V by 5 bases; bases with no gene match: 3. CDR3 in amino acids: CASSTGGWYEQYF. In DNA, the CDR3 is TGTGCCAGCAGTACAGGGGGCTGGTACGAGCAGTACTTC.

CDR3 sequence: CASSLGALGGAGELFF. CDR3 sequence (DNA): TGTGCCAGCAGCTTAGGCGCCCTGGGTGGGGCCGGGGAGCTGTTTTTT. V usage is TRBV7-2 and J usage is TRBJ2-2; D unclear. Per germline, CDR1 SGHTA and CDR2 FQGNSA. CDR3 size: 16 residues. Trimming took off 1 base at V and 6 bases at J, with 15 bases between the two ends. Variable domain in full (rest from reference TRBV7-2 and TRBJ2-2): GAGVSQSPSNKVTEKGKDVELRCDPISGHTALYWYRQSLGQGLEFLIYFQGNSAPDKSGLPSDRFSAERTGGSVSTLTIQRTQQEDSAVYLCASSLGALGGAGELFFGEGSRLTVL.

The table lists this clonotype with a count of one. The J gene is TRBJ1-4, the V gene TRBV20-1; D not certain. Trimming cost V 3 bases and J 16 bases, with 12 bases left between them. The CDR3 runs 10 residues. Per germline, CDR1 DFQATT and CDR2 SNEGSKA (reference sequence). In DNA, the CDR3 is TGCAGTGCTAGCCCTGAGGGCGAGTTTTTT. This gives the protein CSASPEGEFF.

This clonotype has just a few counts. V gene TRBV4-2 combines with J gene TRBJ2-4; 7 bases agree with TRBD2. V gave up 0 bases and J gave up 7 bases; unmatched junction bases: 3. The CDR3 spans 14 residues. Germline V gene lookup returns CDR1 LGHNA and CDR2 YNFKEQ. The CDR3 DNA sequence: TGTGCCAGCAGCCAAGATGCCGGGAGGAACATTCAGTACTTC. Translating it yields CASSQDAGRNIQYF.

Only a few counts were recorded for this clonotype. This chain's CDR3 is CASSHRQGVGTEAFF. The DNA for the CDR3 is TGCGCCAGCAGCCACAGACAGGGGGTCGGCACTGAAGCTTTCTTT. V gene TRBV4-3 combines with J gene TRBJ1-1; TRBD1 matches 9 bases. Germline values: CDR1 LGHNA, CDR2 YSLEER. With V trimmed by 3 bases and J by 4 bases, 6 bases remained unmatched. This CDR3 has 15 amino acids.

The chain couples TRBV5-1 to TRBJ2-7, with D uncertain. Trimming removed 0 bases at V and 0 bases at J, with 10 bases between. CDR1 and CDR2 (germline): SGHRS, YFSETQ. CDR3 length equals 15 residues. For the CDR3, the DNA is TGCGCCAGCAGCTTGGACACCGCCCGCTCCTACGAGCAGTACTTC. It specifies CASSLDTARSYEQYF.

The CDR3 spells CASSQDYNRGRAFF. The CDR3 DNA follows: TGTGCCAGCAGCCAAGATTACAACAGGGGGAGAGCTTTCTTT. The chain uses TRBV3-1 and TRBJ1-1, with 8 nucleotides matching TRBD1. V lost 0 bases and J lost 10; bases outside the gene matches: 7. CDR1 is LGHDT and CDR2 is YNNKEL in the germline V gene (reference sequence). This CDR3 spans 14 amino acids.

The V call is TRBV12-3 or TRBV12-4, the J call TRBJ2-3, with D unclear. The CDR3 consists of 14 residues. Trimming left V 5 bases short and J 6 bases short, with 15 bases between. The CDR3 loop reads CASSPSWGWDTQYF. CDR3 bases: TGTGCCAGCAGTCCTTCCTGGGGTTGGGATACGCAGTATTTT.

The rearrangement joins TRBV12-3 or TRBV12-4 to TRBJ1-5, with D possibly being TRBD1 (6 bases). Trimming took 0 bases from V and 2 from J, leaving 8 bases between them. This CDR3 spans 15 amino acids. The CDR3 sequence: CASSLARTGNQPQHF. In nucleotides, the CDR3 is TGTGCCAGCAGTTTAGCTCGGACAGGCAATCAGCCCCAGCATTTT.

This clonotype was observed many times. V is TRBV4-1 and J is TRBJ2-7; 8 bases align to TRBD1. The CDR3 extends over 16 amino acids. After removal of 4 bases from V and 3 bases from J, the junction contained 11 bases not matched to a gene. CDR1 and CDR2 (germline): MGHRA, YSYEKL. The CDR3 DNA is TGCGCCAGCAGCCTGGGGACAGGCCAAAACTTCTACGAGCAGTACTTC. The encoded protein is CASSLGTGQNFYEQYF.

This clonotype occurred a few times. V usage is TRBV20-1 and J usage is TRBJ2-7, with a tentative D call TRBD1 (5 bases). CDR3 length: 13 residues. V lost 6 bases, J lost 2 bases, and 14 bases lay in between. The V gene's germline CDR1 is DFQATT and CDR2 SNEGSKA (reference sequence). In nucleotides, the CDR3 is TGCAGTGCCCGACAGACGCCCGCCTACGAGCAGTACTTC. Amino acid sequence: CSARQTPAYEQYF.

This clonotype appeared a few times. The rearrangement uses TRBV9 and TRBJ2-7, with TRBD2 matching 13 bases. The CDR3 has 18 amino acids. In germline, CDR1 is SGDLS, CDR2 YYNGEE. J lost 2 bases, V lost 0 bases, and 8 bases had no gene match. The CDR3 spells CASSVAGTGTSGAYEQYF. CDR3 sequence (DNA): TGTGCCAGCAGCGTAGCCGGGACCGGGACTAGCGGGGCCTACGAGCAGTACTTC.

This clonotype was picked up a small number of times. The CDR3 is CASSLEGTGHYF. CDR3 DNA sequence: TGTGCCAGCAGCTTGGAAGGGACAGGGCACTACTTC. The rearrangement links TRBV5-4 to TRBJ2-4, with 9 nucleotides matching TRBD1. Germline trimming cut 0 bases from V and 16 bases from J; bases unmatched to any gene: 5. CDR1 SGHNT and CDR2 YYREEE come from the germline V gene (reference sequence). The CDR3 extends over 12 amino acids. Combining the CDR3 with reference TRBV5-4 and TRBJ2-4 gives the whole variable domain ETGVTQSPTHLIKTRGQQVTLRCSSQSGHNTVSWYQQALGQGPQFIFQYYREEENGRGNFPPRFSGLQFPNYSSELNVNALELDDSALYLCASSLEGTGHYFGAGTRLSVL.

The V and J genes are TRBV19 and TRBJ2-7; D possibly corresponds to TRBD2 (6 bases). The CDR3 runs 14 residues. Germline CDR1 reads LNHDA; CDR2 reads SQIVND (reference sequence). V shed 3 bases and J shed 5 bases, with 14 bases lying between them. The CDR3 DNA reads as TGTGCCAGTAGTATGGTATTCGGAGGGAACGAGCAGTACTTC. Translation: CASSMVFGGNEQYF.